One and the same sample provided the 25 T cell receptor beta chains below, sequenced in a study of neurological immune-mediated disorders. TCRdb re-analysed the 5' RACE reads in MiXCR, keeping a single row per CDR3 protein. Of 25,000 to 30,000 distinct CDR3 sequences listed, just over 6.5% are singletons. Sequencing used PBMCs. All receptors come from a woman aged 45-65 years in good health.

This clonotype was seen ten or more times. The gene calls are TRBV20-1 and TRBJ1-3; no clear D. The CDR3 spans 16 residues. From germline, CDR1 is DFQATT and CDR2 SNEGSKA (reference sequence). The germline V and J ends were trimmed by 0 bases and 1 base, with 13 bases remaining between them. CDR3 in DNA: TGCAGTGCTAGAGATCTATCTGGGCGGTCTGGAAACACCATATATTTT. Encoded protein: CSARDLSGRSGNTIYF.

This clonotype appeared many times. The chain links TRBV20-1 to TRBJ1-6; D not certain. The CDR3 loop spans 13 amino acids. The germline V and J ends were trimmed by 3 bases and 8 bases, with 11 bases remaining between them. CDR1 is DFQATT, CDR2 SNEGSKA, per germline (reference sequence). CDR3: CSASRRADSPLHF. DNA for the CDR3: TGCAGTGCTAGCCGTCGGGCAGATTCACCCCTCCACTTT.

The table lists this clonotype with many counts. The genes are TRBV7-9 and TRBJ1-1; 8 nucleotides align to TRBD1. The trim removed 1 base at V and 6 bases at J, leaving 4 bases unmatched. CDR3 length: 14 residues. Germline assignment: CDR1 SEHNR and CDR2 FQNEAQ (reference sequence). The CDR3 bases are TGTGCCAGCAGCTTAGTAGGACAGGGCCCTGAAGCTTTCTTT. The encoded protein is CASSLVGQGPEAFF.

This clonotype was counted ten times or more. The chain is built from TRBV5-1 and TRBJ2-7; maybe TRBD1 (6 bases). The germline V gene encodes CDR1 SGHRS and CDR2 YFSETQ. V dropped 4 bases and J dropped 7 bases, with 18 bases sitting between them. The CDR3 is 14 residues long. CDR3 sequence reads: CASSPAAWGQEQYF. As DNA, the CDR3 is TGCGCCAGCAGCCCCGCGGCCTGGGGGCAAGAGCAGTACTTC.

In this sample, this clonotype turned up many times. This rearrangement joins TRBV5-6 to TRBJ2-2, with TRBD2 matching 12 bases. This CDR3 has 18 residues. V lost 0 bases to trimming and J lost 3 bases; unmatched junction nucleotides: 6. The germline gives CDR1 SGHDT, CDR2 YYEEEE. The CDR3: CASSLGLAGVGHTGELFF. The CDR3 DNA follows: TGTGCCAGCAGCTTGGGACTAGCGGGGGTCGGCCACACCGGGGAGCTGTTTTTT. Full variable domain (outside the CDR3, taken from reference TRBV5-6 and TRBJ2-2): DAGVTQSPTHLIKTRGQQVTLRCSPKSGHDTVSWYQQALGQGPQFIFQYYEEEERQRGNFPDRFSGHQFPNYSSELNVNALLLGDSALYLCASSLGLAGVGHTGELFFGEGSRLTVL.

This clonotype appeared many times. This chain links TRBV7-6 with TRBJ2-1, with D hard to call. CDR3 length: 13 residues. Between the trimmed V and J ends, which lost 1 base and 4 bases, there was a span of 5 bases. Germline V gene data show CDR1 as SGHVS and CDR2 as FNYEAQ. This CDR3 reads CASSLGQYNEQFF. Here the CDR3 DNA reads TGTGCCAGCAGCTTAGGGCAATACAATGAGCAGTTCTTC.

This clonotype has at least ten counts. The chain uses TRBV5-1 and TRBJ1-4; 11 nucleotides match TRBD1. CDR1 and CDR2 from the germline V gene are SGHRS and YFSETQ. After removal of 5 bases from V and 0 bases from J, the junction contained 12 bases not matched to a gene. The CDR3 sequence is 19 residues long. The CDR3 spells CASSLIGQGAQATNEKLFF. In DNA, the CDR3 is TGCGCCAGCAGTTTGATCGGACAGGGGGCTCAGGCAACTAATGAAAAACTGTTTTTT.

Many counts were recorded for this clonotype. The chain has TRBV7-7 and TRBJ2-2; possible D gene TRBD1, 5 bases. V lost 0 bases to trimming and J lost 5 bases, with 13 bases between them. This CDR3 is built from 16 residues. CDR1 SSHAT and CDR2 FNYEAQ come from the germline V gene (reference sequence). The CDR3 DNA is TGTGCCAGCAGCTTAGCTGGTTGGGGCGAGACCGGGGAGCTGTTTTTT. This gives the protein CASSLAGWGETGELFF.

This clonotype occurred many times. In nucleotides, the CDR3 is TGTGCCAGCAGTTCTGGGACAGTCAAGGGGGATGAGCAGTTCTTC. Its translation: CASSSGTVKGDEQFF. The chain uses TRBV27 and TRBJ2-1, with 7 bases identical to TRBD1. Per the germline V gene, CDR1 is MNHEY and CDR2 is SMNVEV (reference sequence). CDR3 length: 15 amino acids. The V gene end was trimmed by 4 bases and the J gene end by 8 bases; junction bases not matched to a gene: 11.

This clonotype was seen repeatedly, ten times or more. V and J are TRBV20-1 and TRBJ2-1; 10 nucleotides match TRBD2. This CDR3 region has 14 residues. V gave up 0 bases and J gave up 12 bases; unmatched junction bases: 8. Per germline, CDR1 DFQATT and CDR2 SNEGSKA (reference sequence). The CDR3 region has the DNA TGCAGTGCTAGAGAAGGGACTAGCGCTAAGGGGCAGTTCTTC. It encodes CSAREGTSAKGQFF.

In this sample, this clonotype turned up many times. The chain joins TRBV29-1 to TRBJ2-2; possible D gene TRBD1, 5 bases. From germline, CDR1 is SQVTM and CDR2 ANQGSEA. Trimming shortened V by 4 bases and J by 6 bases, and 12 bases separated the two germline ends. The CDR3 extends over 13 amino acids. CDR3 sequence: CSVGQGLAGELFF. CDR3 nucleotide sequence: TGCAGCGTTGGGCAGGGTTTGGCCGGGGAGCTGTTTTTT.

This clonotype was observed at least ten times. The rearrangement links TRBV27 to TRBJ2-7; no clear D gene. V gave up 1 base and J gave up 5 bases, with 12 bases separating them. In germline, CDR1 is MNHEY, CDR2 SMNVEV (reference sequence). CDR3 size: 14 residues. The CDR3 coding sequence is TGTGCCAGCAGTTTATTCGGTGACGCCGACGAGCAGTACTTC. Protein sequence: CASSLFGDADEQYF.

This clonotype was counted ten times or more. The chain links TRBV29-1 to TRBJ1-2, with 7 nucleotides matching TRBD1. CDR1 and CDR2 from the germline V gene are SQVTM and ANQGSEA. With V trimmed by 7 bases and J by 8 bases, 7 bases remained unmatched. The CDR3 is 11 residues long. CDR3 loop: CSAQGTAGYTF. CDR3 coding DNA: TGCAGCGCGCAGGGGACAGCCGGCTACACCTTC.

This clonotype was seen repeatedly, ten times or more. The V call is TRBV12-3 or TRBV12-4, the J call TRBJ2-7; D is perhaps TRBD1 (5 bases). V was trimmed by 2 bases and J by 2 bases, leaving 10 bases between them. The CDR3 is 14 amino acids. The CDR3 loop reads CASSLSQGPYEQYF. The CDR3 DNA is TGTGCCAGCAGTTTATCGCAGGGTCCCTACGAGCAGTACTTC.

This clonotype has a count of ten or more. The V call is TRBV20-1, the J call TRBJ2-7, with 13 bases fitting TRBD2. The CDR3 covers 20 residues. The junction had 15 bases not matched to a gene; V was cut back by 1 base and J by 0 bases. Germline CDR1 and CDR2: DFQATT and SNEGSKA (reference sequence). The CDR3 region has the DNA TGCAGTGCTAGAGGGAGAAAACAGGGGGGACTAGCGGGGAGCTCCTACGAGCAGTACTTC. Translation: CSARGRKQGGLAGSSYEQYF.

There are many counts of this clonotype. The J gene is TRBJ2-2, the V gene TRBV5-1; no reliable D call. The ends were cut back, 4 bases at V and 4 bases at J, with 8 bases in the middle. This CDR3 is 13 amino acids long. Germline lookup yields CDR1 SGHRS and CDR2 YFSETQ. Written as DNA, the CDR3 is TGCGCCAGCAGCCTTACAATCACCGGGGAGCTGTTTTTT. Translation: CASSLTITGELFF. Variable domain in full (rest from reference TRBV5-1 and TRBJ2-2): KAGVTQTPRYLIKTRGQQVTLSCSPISGHRSVSWYQQTPGQGLQFLFEYFSETQRNKGNFPGRFSGRQFSNSRSEMNVSTLELGDSALYLCASSLTITGELFFGEGSRLTVL.

In this sample, this clonotype turned up many times. This rearrangement joins TRBV20-1 to TRBJ2-1; no definite D call. Trimming took 5 bases from V and 12 from J, leaving 14 bases between them. Germline CDR1 reads DFQATT; CDR2 reads SNEGSKA (reference sequence). The CDR3 has 11 residues. CDR3 loop: CSAGRATWQFF. In nucleotides, the CDR3 is TGCAGTGCTGGAAGGGCTACCTGGCAGTTCTTC.

This clonotype was seen repeatedly, ten times or more. The gene calls are TRBV20-1 and TRBJ2-7, with 10 bases lining up with TRBD1. CDR3 length: 14 amino acids. Germline CDR1 and CDR2: DFQATT and SNEGSKA (reference sequence). V lost 1 base to trimming and J lost 5 bases; unmatched junction nucleotides: 5. The CDR3 DNA is TGCAGTGCTAGAGCCGGGACAGGGGACCACGAGCAGTACTTC. It codes for CSARAGTGDHEQYF.

The chain uses TRBV5-1 and TRBJ2-7; D uncertain. From germline, CDR1 is SGHRS and CDR2 YFSETQ. The V and J ends lost 0 bases and 4 bases respectively, with 11 bases between them. The CDR3 has 14 residues. The CDR3 region is CASSLGTKSYEQYF. The CDR3 region has the DNA TGCGCCAGCAGCTTGGGAACAAAGTCGTACGAGCAGTACTTC.

This clonotype was seen repeatedly, ten times or more. The V gene is TRBV10-3, the J gene TRBJ2-3; weak D call: TRBD2 (5 bases). The germline V gene encodes CDR1 ENHRY and CDR2 SYGVKD. V lost 6 bases to trimming and J lost 2 bases, with 12 bases between them. The CDR3 is 14 residues long. This CDR3 is CAIRVGEITDTQYF. The CDR3 DNA reads as TGTGCCATCAGGGTCGGGGAAATCACAGATACGCAGTATTTT.

This clonotype has a count of ten or more. The rearrangement uses TRBV2 and TRBJ2-7; D unresolved. Between the trimmed V and J ends, which lost 3 bases and 3 bases, there was a span of 6 bases. Germline CDR1 is SNHLY and CDR2 is FYNNEI. This CDR3 is built from 12 residues. The CDR3 DNA sequence: TGTGCCAGCAGTGAGAGCCACTACGAGCAGTACTTC. Encoded protein: CASSESHYEQYF.

This clonotype was detected many times. The CDR3 DNA reads TGCGCCAGCAGCTTGGAAGGTAGTTATAGCAATCAGCCCCAGCATTTT. It is translated as CASSLEGSYSNQPQHF. The chain is built from TRBV5-1 and TRBJ1-5, with no clear D. Trimming removed 0 bases at V and 0 bases at J, with 10 bases between. There are 16 residues in the CDR3. Germline CDR1 SGHRS, CDR2 YFSETQ.

Ten or more counts support this clonotype. V and J are TRBV6-2 or TRBV6-3 and TRBJ2-4; 7 bases fit TRBD1. The CDR3 length is 15 residues. The trim removed 6 bases at V and 6 bases at J, leaving 11 bases unmatched. The germline CDR1 and CDR2 sequences are MNHEY and SVGEGT. CDR3 DNA sequence: TGTGCCAGCAGGCTATCGGGGACAGACGGAAACATTCAGTACTTC. This translates into CASRLSGTDGNIQYF.

There are many counts of this clonotype. This chain connects TRBV20-1 to TRBJ1-6, with D possibly being TRBD1 (5 bases). This CDR3 region has 15 residues. The V gene lost 0 bases and the J gene lost 7 bases, with 13 bases spanning the gap. The germline CDR1 and CDR2 sequences are DFQATT and SNEGSKA (reference sequence). The CDR3 spells CSARDQGRTNSPLHF. The CDR3 nucleotides are TGCAGTGCTAGAGACCAGGGACGGACAAATTCACCCCTCCACTTT.

This clonotype was counted at least ten times. The chain couples TRBV3-1 to TRBJ1-1, with no clear D. Trimming took off 3 bases at V and 8 bases at J, with 10 bases between the two ends. This CDR3 has 12 amino acids. Germline CDR1 LGHDT, CDR2 YNNKEL (reference sequence). This CDR3 is CASSHNSPEAFF. CDR3 in DNA: TGTGCCAGCAGCCATAATTCACCAGAAGCTTTCTTT.